The 10 T cell receptor beta chains below come from one sample, sequenced in a study of Graves' ophthalmopathy and Graves' hyperthyroidism. The authors amplified TCR beta CDR3 regions, and they did so from RNA transcripts for repertoire sequencing. Scientists carried out first-round RT-PCR using HTBI primers and then a second-round multiplex PCR. Using its own MiXCR run on the multiplex PCR reads, TCRdb lists one record per CDR3 protein. The data show around 170,000 distinct CDR3 sequences, around two fifths seen once. The sample comprised peripheral blood. Receptor source: a woman aged 40 to 50 with Graves' ophthalmopathy.

In its sample, this clonotype was seen once. The chain is built from TRBV28 and TRBJ1-3; a weak D match, TRBD1 (5 bases). The germline gives CDR1 MDHEN, CDR2 SYDVKM. This CDR3 has 15 amino acids. V dropped 4 bases and J dropped 2 bases, with 12 bases sitting between them. The CDR3 loop is CASSSPGVAGNTIYF. CDR3 coding DNA: TGTGCCAGCAGTTCCCCGGGGGTGGCTGGAAACACCATATATTTT.

This clonotype was picked up a small number of times. The germline gene is not matched at one end of the junction; a read error may be the cause. This rearrangement joins TRBV4-1 to TRBJ2-7; perhaps TRBD1 as D (6 bases). The length of the CDR3 is 17 residues. The germline V gene encodes CDR1 MGHRA and CDR2 YSYEKL. CDR3 DNA sequence: TGCGCCAGCAGCCAAGACGGATTCGGGACAAAGACCTATGAGCAGTACTTC. Its translation is CASSQDGFGTKTYEQYF.

This clonotype was counted ten times or more. The rearrangement joins TRBV5-5 to TRBJ1-1, with 7 bases aligning to TRBD1. The CDR3 length is 16 residues. Germline values: CDR1 SGHKS, CDR2 YYEKEE (reference sequence). J lost 3 bases, V lost 2 bases, and 10 bases had no gene match. The CDR3 reads CASSFLQGSRYTEAFF. CDR3 nucleotide sequence: TGTGCCAGCAGCTTCTTACAGGGGAGTAGATACACTGAAGCTTTCTTT.

This chain connects TRBV28 to TRBJ2-6; a possible D gene is TRBD1 (6 bases). V was trimmed by 3 bases and J by 0 bases, leaving 12 bases between them. In germline, CDR1 is MDHEN, CDR2 SYDVKM. CDR3 length: 17 amino acids. The DNA of the CDR3 is TGTGCCAGCAGTTTTACAGGGCTCTCCTCTGGGGCCAACGTCCTGACTTTC. This sequence encodes CASSFTGLSSGANVLTF.

V gene TRBV12-3 or TRBV12-4 combines with J gene TRBJ1-1, with a possible D match to TRBD1 (5 bases). This CDR3 comprises 12 residues. V was shortened by 2 bases and J by 11 bases, with 12 bases between the two germline ends. CDR3 sequence reads: CASSLRGLYAFF. The DNA of the CDR3 is TGTGCCAGCAGTTTAAGGGGTCTGTATGCTTTCTTT.

CDR3 loop: CASKTVSLNTEAFF. As DNA, the CDR3 is TGTGCCAGCAAAACGGTTTCGTTGAACACTGAAGCTTTCTTT. V gene TRBV7-9 combines with J gene TRBJ1-1; no reliable D call. Per the germline V gene, CDR1 is SEHNR and CDR2 is FQNEAQ (reference sequence). Trimming took off 7 bases at V and 0 bases at J, with 12 bases between the two ends. CDR3 size: 14 residues.

This clonotype was seen many times. Possible read error: a much larger clone is one base away. The rearrangement links TRBV6-1 to TRBJ2-7; D is unclear. The V gene's germline CDR1 is MNHNS and CDR2 SASEGT. Trimming left V 6 bases short and J 3 bases short, with 3 bases between. The CDR3 extends over 10 amino acids. The CDR3 sequence is CASRDYEQYF. The CDR3 DNA reads as TGTGCCAGCAGAGACTACGAGCAGTACTTC.

The sample holds many counts of this clonotype. The chain employs TRBV28 and TRBJ2-7, with D perhaps TRBD1 (6 bases). Germline V gene sequence: CDR1 MDHEN, CDR2 SYDVKM. This CDR3 spans 15 amino acids. V dropped 4 bases and J dropped 6 bases, with 19 bases sitting between them. This chain's CDR3 is CASSSSGVATSEQYF. The CDR3 DNA follows: TGTGCCAGCAGTTCATCAGGGGTTGCGACCTCCGAGCAGTACTTC.

This clonotype was detected ten times or more. The junction differs from germline at one of its ends, possibly a read error. The chain links TRBV7-9 to TRBJ1-1; no clear D gene. CDR1 and CDR2 (germline): SEHNR, FQNEAQ (reference sequence). The CDR3 sequence is 13 residues long. The CDR3 spells CASSLAANTEASF. The CDR3 DNA follows: TGTGCCAGCAGCTTAGCGGCGAACACTGAAGCTTCCTTT.

This sequence joins TRBV28 and TRBJ2-2, with TRBD2 identical over 7 bases. This CDR3 is 17 amino acids long. Trimming cost V 6 bases and J 2 bases; bases outside gene matches: 12. Germline V lookup: CDR1 MDHEN, CDR2 SYDVKM. The CDR3 here is CASSSTSTSPNTGELFF. The CDR3 DNA sequence: TGTGCCAGCAGCTCAACCTCGACTAGCCCCAACACCGGGGAGCTGTTTTTT.